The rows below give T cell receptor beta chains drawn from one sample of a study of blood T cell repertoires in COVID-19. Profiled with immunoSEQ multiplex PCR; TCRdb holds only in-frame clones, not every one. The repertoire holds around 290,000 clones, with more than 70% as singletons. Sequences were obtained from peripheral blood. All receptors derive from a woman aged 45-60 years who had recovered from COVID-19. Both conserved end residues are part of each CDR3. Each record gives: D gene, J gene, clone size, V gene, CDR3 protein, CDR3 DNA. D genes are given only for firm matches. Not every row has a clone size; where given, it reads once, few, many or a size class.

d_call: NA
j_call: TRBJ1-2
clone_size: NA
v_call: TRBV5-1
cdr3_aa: CASSLFAGENYGYTF
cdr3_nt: TGCGCCAGCAGCTTGTTTGCAGGGGAAAACTATGGCTACACCTTC

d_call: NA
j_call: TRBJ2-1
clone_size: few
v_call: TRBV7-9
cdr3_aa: CASSWQGGHEQFF
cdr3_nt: TGTGCCAGCAGCTGGCAGGGGGGCCATGAGCAGTTCTTC

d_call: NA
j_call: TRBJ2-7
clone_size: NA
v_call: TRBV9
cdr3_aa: CASSPSLAGYEQYF
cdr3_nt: TGTGCCAGCAGCCCCTCCCTGGCAGGGTACGAGCAGTACTTC

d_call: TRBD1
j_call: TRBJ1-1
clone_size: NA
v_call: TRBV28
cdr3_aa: CASSLSPGTGANTEAFF
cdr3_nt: TGTGCCAGCAGTTTATCCCCCGGGACAGGGGCGAACACTGAAGCTTTCTTT

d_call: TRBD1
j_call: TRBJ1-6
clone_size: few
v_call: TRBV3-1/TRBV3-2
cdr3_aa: CASSVRTGGEDNSPLHF
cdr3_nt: TGTGCCAGCAGCGTCCGAACAGGGGGCGAGGATAATTCACCCCTCCACTTT

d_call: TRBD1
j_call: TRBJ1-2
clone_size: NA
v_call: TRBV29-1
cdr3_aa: CSAGQGKGEIYGYTF
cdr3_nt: TGCAGCGCTGGACAGGGGAAAGGAGAGATCTATGGCTACACCTTC

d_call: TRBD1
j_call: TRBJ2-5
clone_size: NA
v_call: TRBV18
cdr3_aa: CASSPRDRAGETQYF
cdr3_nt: TGTGCCAGCTCACCACGCGACAGGGCGGGAGAGACCCAGTACTTC

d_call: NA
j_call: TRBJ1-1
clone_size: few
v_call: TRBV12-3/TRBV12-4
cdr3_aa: CASSFKQGTEAFF
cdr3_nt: TGTGCCAGCAGTTTCAAGCAGGGCACTGAAGCTTTCTTT

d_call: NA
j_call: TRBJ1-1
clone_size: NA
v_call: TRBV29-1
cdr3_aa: CSVVGDGTEAFF
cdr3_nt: TGCAGCGTTGTCGGAGACGGCACTGAAGCTTTCTTT

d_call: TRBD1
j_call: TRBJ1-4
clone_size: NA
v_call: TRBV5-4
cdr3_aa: CASSIRGQTNEKLFF
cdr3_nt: TGTGCCAGCAGCATCAGGGGGCAGACTAATGAAAAACTGTTTTTT

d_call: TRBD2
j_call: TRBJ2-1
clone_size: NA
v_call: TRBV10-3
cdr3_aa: CAISRDYRRDEQFF
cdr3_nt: TGTGCCATCAGTCGGGACTACCGGCGAGATGAGCAGTTCTTC

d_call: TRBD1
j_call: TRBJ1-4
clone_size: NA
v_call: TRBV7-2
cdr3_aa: CASSSGQDNEKLFF
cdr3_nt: TGTGCCAGCAGCTCGGGACAGGATAATGAAAAACTGTTTTTT

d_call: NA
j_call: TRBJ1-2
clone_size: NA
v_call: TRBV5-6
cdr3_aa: CASSVRPSGSYGYTF
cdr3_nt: TGTGCCAGCAGCGTAAGGCCGTCGGGTTCTTATGGCTACACCTTC

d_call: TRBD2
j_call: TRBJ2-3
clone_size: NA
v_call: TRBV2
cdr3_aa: CASRWREAGTDTQYF
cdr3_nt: TGTGCCAGCCGGTGGCGGGAGGCTGGCACAGATACGCAGTATTTT

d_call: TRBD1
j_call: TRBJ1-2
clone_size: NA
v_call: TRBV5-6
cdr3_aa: CASSTRDRDGYTF
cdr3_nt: TGTGCCAGCAGCACCCGGGACAGGGATGGCTACACCTTC

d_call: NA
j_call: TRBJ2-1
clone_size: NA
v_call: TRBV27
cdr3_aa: CASIRRGEYNEQFF
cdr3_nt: TGTGCCAGCATACGGCGGGGAGAGTACAATGAGCAGTTCTTC

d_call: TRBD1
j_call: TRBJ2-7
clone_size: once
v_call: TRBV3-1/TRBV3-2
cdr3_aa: CASSPGQGSNGEQYF
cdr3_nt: TGTGCCAGCAGCCCCGGACAGGGGAGTAACGGCGAGCAGTACTTC

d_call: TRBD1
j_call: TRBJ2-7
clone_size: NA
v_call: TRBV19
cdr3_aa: CASSTGTGGEQYF
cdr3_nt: TGTGCCAGTAGTACCGGGACAGGGGGCGAGCAGTACTTC

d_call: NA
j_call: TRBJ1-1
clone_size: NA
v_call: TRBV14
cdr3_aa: CASSQLQVNTEAFF
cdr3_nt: TGTGCCAGCAGCCAACTACAGGTTAACACTGAAGCTTTCTTT

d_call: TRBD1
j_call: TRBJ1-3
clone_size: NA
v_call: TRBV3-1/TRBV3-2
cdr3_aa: CASSHRDRAPGNTIYF
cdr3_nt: TGTGCCAGCAGCCACCGGGACAGGGCCCCCGGAAACACCATATATTTT